Below, 11 T cell receptor beta chains from the same sample are listed, as sequenced in a study of T cell responses to AZD1222 COVID-19 vaccine. Data came from immunoSEQ multiplex PCR; TCRdb stores just in-frame clones and leaves some out. Altogether tens of thousands of clones are present, more than 70% being singletons, with the ten largest covering 9.5% to 13%. Sequenced here: peripheral blood, sampled on day 0 of AZD1222 vaccination. These receptors all stem from an adult in good health.

This clone was seen only a few times. V usage is TRBV7-9 and J usage is TRBJ2-7, with D tentatively TRBD1 (6 bases). Trimming shortened V by 3 bases and J by 0 bases, and 9 bases separated the two germline ends. Looked up from germline, CDR1 is SEHNR and CDR2 is FQNEAQ (reference sequence). This CDR3 spans 14 amino acids. The CDR3 sequence: CASSFQGPSYEQYF. The CDR3 DNA sequence: TGTGCCAGCAGCTTCCAGGGGCCCTCCTACGAGCAGTACTTC.

This clone was seen many times. The CDR3 DNA reads as TGTGCCAGCAGTTACGATCGCGGGGGCCCTGCGGATGAGCAGTTCTTC. Translating it yields CASSYDRGGPADEQFF. This rearrangement joins TRBV6-2 or TRBV6-3 to TRBJ2-1; D is perhaps TRBD2 (7 bases). The V end lost 2 bases, the J end lost 8 bases, and 19 bases lay between the germline ends. Germline loops: CDR1 MNHEY, CDR2 SVGEGT. CDR3 length: 16 amino acids.

A single count supports this clone. The chain couples TRBV5-1 to TRBJ2-7, with D perhaps matching TRBD1 or TRBD2 (5 bases each). Germline loops: CDR1 SGHRS, CDR2 YFSETQ. V shed 0 bases and J shed 0 bases, with 10 bases lying between them. This CDR3 spans 15 amino acids. Here the CDR3 DNA reads TGCGCCAGCAGCTTGGAGGCAGGGAGCTCCTACGAGCAGTACTTC. It yields the protein CASSLEAGSSYEQYF.

V gene TRBV18 combines with J gene TRBJ2-5; 9 bases map to TRBD2. The CDR3 is 14 amino acids. Germline CDR1 and CDR2: KGHSH and LQKENI. Trimming took 6 bases from V and 1 from J; bases not matched to a gene: 3. The CDR3 DNA is TGTGCCAGCTCCCTAGCGGGGACCCAAGAGACCCAGTACTTC. Protein: CASSLAGTQETQYF.

The J gene is TRBJ1-1, the V gene TRBV18, with D tentatively TRBD1 (6 bases). CDR1 is KGHSH, CDR2 LQKENI, per germline. The length of the CDR3 is 15 residues. Trimming shortened V by 0 bases and J by 4 bases, and 12 bases separated the two germline ends. The CDR3 spells CASSPPWTVITEAFF. In nucleotides, the CDR3 is TGTGCCAGCTCACCACCGTGGACAGTAATCACTGAAGCTTTCTTT.

This chain links TRBV9 with TRBJ1-2; D is perhaps TRBD1 (5 bases). Germline CDR1 is SGDLS and CDR2 is YYNGEE. CDR3 length: 15 residues. V gave up 0 bases and J gave up 4 bases, with 13 bases separating them. CDR3 sequence (DNA): TGTGCCAGCAGCGTAGACGCAAAGGGGACCTATGGCTACACCTTC. This sequence encodes CASSVDAKGTYGYTF.

The genes are TRBV30 and TRBJ1-1; D unresolved. The CDR3 has 11 amino acids. Trimming took off 2 bases at V and 5 bases at J, with 6 bases between the two ends. The germline CDR1 and CDR2 sequences are GTSNPN and SVGIG (reference sequence). The CDR3 bases are TGTGCCTGGAGTAGAATAACTGAAGCTTTCTTT. Residues: CAWSRITEAFF.

CDR3 loop: CASSDLDGTSGGLGQFF. The CDR3 DNA sequence: TGCGCCAGCAGTGACCTCGACGGGACTAGCGGGGGACTAGGGCAGTTCTTC. The chain recombines TRBV10-1 with TRBJ2-1; 14 bases are a match to TRBD2. Germline loops: CDR1 WNHNN, CDR2 SYGVQD (reference sequence). CDR3 length equals 17 residues. The junction had 13 bases not matched to a gene; V was cut back by 3 bases and J by 12 bases.

The chain uses TRBV28 and TRBJ1-2; D perhaps matches TRBD1 (5 bases). V lost 3 bases, J lost 0 bases, and 11 bases lay in between. CDR1 is MDHEN and CDR2 is SYDVKM in the germline V gene. The CDR3 totals 15 residues. CDR3 nucleotides: TGTGCCAGCAGTTTCGGAGGGGCGTCTAACTATGGCTACACCTTC. Residues: CASSFGGASNYGYTF.

This clone was seen only a few times. The chain employs TRBV5-1 and TRBJ2-1; 12 nucleotides match TRBD2. CDR1 and CDR2 (germline): SGHRS, YFSETQ. V was clipped by 4 bases and J by 4 bases; unmatched bases: 6. CDR3 length: 16 residues. DNA of the CDR3: TGCGCCAGCAGCGCACTAGCGGGGGGAACTTACAATGAGCAGTTCTTC. It is translated as CASSALAGGTYNEQFF.

The chain combines TRBV3-1 (or the pseudogene TRBV3-2) with TRBJ1-2; D is uncertain. The CDR3 is 15 residues long. Between the trimmed V and J ends, which lost 4 bases and 5 bases, there was a span of 17 bases. Germline V CDR1 and CDR2: LGHDT, YNNKEL (reference sequence). The CDR3 loop is CASSLGSGWAYGYTF. DNA of the CDR3: TGTGCCAGCAGCCTCGGGTCTGGTTGGGCATATGGCTACACCTTC.